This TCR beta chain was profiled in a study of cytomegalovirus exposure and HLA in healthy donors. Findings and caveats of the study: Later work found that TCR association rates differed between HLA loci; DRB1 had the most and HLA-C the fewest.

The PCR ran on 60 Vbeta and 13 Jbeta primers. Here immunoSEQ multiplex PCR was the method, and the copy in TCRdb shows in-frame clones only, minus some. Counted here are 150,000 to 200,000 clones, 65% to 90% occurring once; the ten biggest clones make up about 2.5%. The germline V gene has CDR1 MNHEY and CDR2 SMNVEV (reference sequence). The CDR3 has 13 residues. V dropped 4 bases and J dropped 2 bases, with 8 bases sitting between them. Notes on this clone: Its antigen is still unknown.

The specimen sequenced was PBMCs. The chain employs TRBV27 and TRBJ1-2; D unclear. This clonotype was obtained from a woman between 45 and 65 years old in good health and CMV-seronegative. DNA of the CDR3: TGTGCCAGCAGTTGGCGGATCAACTATGGCTACACCTTC. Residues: CASSWRINYGYTF.